This T cell receptor beta chain was sequenced during a study of chemoradiotherapy in HPV16-positive cancers. Looking at the study overall: Functional T-cell assays on a couple of HPV16-positive patients' cells defined candidate HPV-specific clones and common TCR motifs.

Repertoires were sampled repeatedly during chemoradiotherapy. Findings and caveats of the study: HPV-specific T cells were functionally defined from only two HPV16-positive patients.

This CDR3 contains 16 residues. Germline V CDR1 and CDR2: SGHNT, YYREEE (reference sequence). Trimming removed 4 bases from V and 2 bases from J, with 19 bases in between. Concerning this clone itself: Its antigen is not identified.

Data came from immunoSEQ multiplex PCR; TCRdb stores just in-frame clones and leaves some out. There are over 20,000 clones in the sample; more than 75% occur only once, and roughly 4.7% lies in the top ten. V gene TRBV5-4 combines with J gene TRBJ2-7, with D perhaps TRBD1 (5 bases). The sequence came from a human donor with HPV-associated anogenital cancer. The specimen comprised blood, sampled from a patient who underwent chemoradiotherapy. CDR3 in amino acids: CASSPPAQGLAYEQYF. The CDR3 nucleotides read TGTGCCAGCAGCCCACCGGCCCAGGGATTAGCCTACGAGCAGTACTTC.